This T cell receptor (beta chain) was identified during a study of CD8+ T cells in alopecia areata. Whole-study context: Female C3H/HeJ mice aged about 7-10 weeks received skin from approximately 6-13-month-old C3H/HeJ donors with spontaneous alopecia.

On this clone itself: All gene names here are mouse names. The read gets to within 4 residues of the CDR3 end, and the germline J gene fills in the rest.

Following RNA extraction, reverse transcription yielded cDNA that acted as the sequencing template. Method: immunoSEQ multiplex PCR; TCRdb's copy keeps in-frame clones and lacks some. Singletons are absent from the sample, which has 270,000 or so clones. Combined cutaneous lymph node cells underwent sorting by CD4, CD8alpha, NKG2D, NKG2ACE and additional markers. V lost 0 bases, J lost 3 bases, and 4 bases stayed unmatched. This CDR3 contains 16 residues. Germline CDR1 reads NSQYPW; CDR2 reads LRSPGD (reference sequence). Source material: CD4+ T cells sorted from a lymph node. The clonotype was recovered from a C3H/HeJ mouse with alopecia areata. Mouse strain MHC haplotype: H2-k. The chain joins TRBV1 to TRBJ2-5; 9 nucleotides line up with TRBD2. CDR3 region: CTCSADAGGEQDTQYF. The sequenced CDR3 bases are TGCACCTGCAGTGCAGATGCTGGGGGGGAGCAAGAC.